A selection of T cell receptor beta chains follows, all from one sample in a study of Ad26.COV2.S vaccination and SARS-CoV-2 variants. Data came from immunoSEQ multiplex PCR; TCRdb stores just in-frame clones and leaves some out. The sample shows under 550,000 clones, about 93% of them seen only once. The starting material was peripheral blood, obtained in a trial of Ad26.COV2.S vaccine versus placebo. All receptors come from a person between 18 and 65 years old who received the Ad26.COV2.S COVID-19 vaccine or a placebo. CDR3s include the opening cysteine and the closing phenylalanine or tryptophan. D genes are given only for firm matches. Clone size appears in some rows only: once, few, many, or a class for an expanded clone.

size	J	D	V	DNA	CDR3
once	TRBJ2-1	NA	TRBV6-2/TRBV6-3	TGTGCCAGCAGTGGGCGATCGAGCCTCTACAATGAGCAGTTCTTC	CASSGRSSLYNEQFF
NA	TRBJ2-5	TRBD2	TRBV7-6	TGTGCCAGCAGCTTAGTACTAGCGGTGCAAGAGACCCAGTACTTC	CASSLVLAVQETQYF
NA	TRBJ1-3	NA	TRBV6-5	TGTGCCAGCAGTTGGGGGCCTGGAAACACCATATATTTT	CASSWGPGNTIYF
NA	TRBJ1-2	TRBD1	TRBV27	TGTGCCAGCAGTTTATCGGCAGGGGGCAGCTATGGCTACACCTTC	CASSLSAGGSYGYTF
NA	TRBJ1-1	NA	TRBV7-9	TGTGCCAGCAGCGCACAGGGATCGCAAGCAGCTTTCTTT	CASSAQGSQAAFF
NA	TRBJ1-2	TRBD1	TRBV3-1/TRBV3-2	TGTGCCAGCAGCCAAGCTATGAGTCGAAGTGTATTAGACAGGGGGAACTCGAACTATGGCTACACCTTC	CASSQAMSRSVLDRGNSNYGYTF
NA	TRBJ2-7	NA	TRBV18	TGTGCCAGCTCACTACAGGGCCAGGGTTTTTACGAGCAGTACTTC	CASSLQGQGFYEQYF
NA	TRBJ2-7	NA	TRBV2	TGTGCCAGCAGTACTACTTTCTACGAGCAGTACTTC	CASSTTFYEQYF
NA	TRBJ2-3	TRBD2	TRBV7-2	TGTGCCAGCAGCTTTTTAGCGGGAGGTCGCGCAGATACGCAGTATTTT	CASSFLAGGRADTQYF
NA	TRBJ1-2	NA	TRBV27	TGTGCCAGCAGTACCACCGGGGTGGGCTACACCTTC	CASSTTGVGYTF
NA	TRBJ2-2	TRBD1	TRBV28	TGTGCCAGCAGCCTTTGGACAGGGACGGGGCCCGGGGAGCTGTTTTTT	CASSLWTGTGPGELFF
NA	TRBJ1-6	TRBD1	TRBV27	TGTGCCAGCAGTTTAGTTGACAGGGGGAATTCACCCCTCCACTTT	CASSLVDRGNSPLHF
NA	TRBJ2-3	TRBD2	TRBV30	TGTGCCTGGAGCACTAGCGGTGGAGATACGCAGTATTTT	CAWSTSGGDTQYF
NA	TRBJ2-3	TRBD2	TRBV3-1/TRBV3-2	TGTGCCAGCAGCCAAGGATTGAGCGGGACGCGGACAGATACGCAGTATTTT	CASSQGLSGTRTDTQYF
NA	TRBJ2-2	NA	TRBV4-1	TGCGCCAGCAGCCAAGGAAGGGGACCACCCGGGGAGCTGTTTTTT	CASSQGRGPPGELFF
NA	TRBJ2-7	NA	TRBV4-1	TGCGCCAGCAGCCAAGTGGCTTCTACCAATTCCTACGAGCAGTACTTC	CASSQVASTNSYEQYF
once	TRBJ2-7	NA	TRBV13	TGTGCCAGCAGCTTAGGCCTAGGACAAGGCTCCTACGAGCAGTACTTC	CASSLGLGQGSYEQYF
once	TRBJ2-7	NA	TRBV9	TGTGCCAGCAGCGGCCGGGACTCCACCTACGAGCAGTACTTC	CASSGRDSTYEQYF
NA	TRBJ2-3	NA	TRBV24-1	TGTGCCACCTCGAACAGCGGGAGCACAGATACGCAGTATTTT	CATSNSGSTDTQYF
NA	TRBJ2-6	TRBD1	TRBV19	TGTGCCAGTAGTTTTTCCGGGACAGGGTACTCCGTCCTGACTTTC	CASSFSGTGYSVLTF
NA	TRBJ1-5	TRBD1	TRBV19	TGTGCCAGTAGTTACTTCCTCGGGACAGGTGGTCGGTGGGGTTATCAGCCCCAGCATTTT	CASSYFLGTGGRWGYQPQHF